The rows below give T cell receptor beta chains drawn from one sample of a study of technical replicates of blood from a handful of donors. TCRdb keeps only in-frame clones here, not all; method: immunoSEQ multiplex PCR. The sample comprises 90,000 or so clones, approximately 95% of which are singletons, and 0.34% rests with the top ten. The source material was T cells isolated from PBMCs. These receptor sequences come from a human donor in good health. The CDR3 runs from the conserved cysteine through the conserved F or W. Fields, in order: J gene, clone size, D gene, V gene, CDR3 DNA, CDR3 protein. The D gene is left open where the match is weak. Some rows mark clone size as missing; the rest say once, few, many or name a class of expanded clone.

TRBJ1-1 | NA | TRBD1 | TRBV18 | TGTGCCAGCTCACCGCCCTGGGACAGCTATAACACTGAAGCTTTCTTT | CASSPPWDSYNTEAFF
TRBJ1-1 | NA | NA | TRBV27 | TGTGCCAGCAGTTTACAGGGGAACACTGAAGCTTTCTTT | CASSLQGNTEAFF
TRBJ1-5 | NA | NA | TRBV27 | TGTGCCAGCAGTTTCAAGCCCAATCAGCCCCAGCATTTT | CASSFKPNQPQHF
TRBJ2-1 | once | NA | TRBV9 | TGTGCCAGCAGCGTAGGATTTTCGAGCTCCTACAATGAGCAGTTCTTC | CASSVGFSSSYNEQFF
TRBJ2-1 | NA | NA | TRBV5-4 | TGTGCCAGCAGCTTGGTAGGGGATAACAATGAGCAGTTCTTC | CASSLVGDNNEQFF
TRBJ1-4 | NA | TRBD1 | TRBV7-2 | TGTGCCAGCAGCTTTCGGGGGATTCAGGGGGAGCTAACTAATGAAAAACTGTTTTTT | CASSFRGIQGELTNEKLFF
TRBJ2-3 | NA | TRBD2 | TRBV5-1 | TGCGCCAGCAGCATAGGGACTAGCGGGAGGACACCAGATACGCAGTATTTT | CASSIGTSGRTPDTQYF
TRBJ1-5 | NA | TRBD1 | TRBV19 | TGTGCCAGTAGTATACAACCGGGACAGGGGTACAATCAGCCCCAGCATTTT | CASSIQPGQGYNQPQHF
TRBJ1-3 | NA | TRBD1 | TRBV7-9 | TGTGCCAGCAGCTTCGCCGGGACAGGTGGGCTAAACACCATATATTTT | CASSFAGTGGLNTIYF
TRBJ1-2 | NA | TRBD1 | TRBV5-6 | TGTGCCAGCAGCTTGGGGGACAGGGGCTATGGCTACACCTTC | CASSLGDRGYGYTF
TRBJ1-5 | NA | NA | TRBV27 | TGTGCCAGCAGCCCCCATCCCCGGGAGGACAATCAGCCCCAGCATTTT | CASSPHPREDNQPQHF
TRBJ1-2 | once | NA | TRBV6-5 | TGTGCCAGCAGTTACGATCGCGCACCTAACTATGGCTACACCTTC | CASSYDRAPNYGYTF
TRBJ2-1 | NA | NA | TRBV7-2 | TGTGCCAGCAGTTCCAGCGGAGGGGTTTACAATGAGCAGTTCTTC | CASSSSGGVYNEQFF
TRBJ2-7 | NA | TRBD2 | TRBV29-1 | TGCAGCGTAATGGGACTAGCGGGCAACTACGAGCAGTACTTC | CSVMGLAGNYEQYF
TRBJ2-7 | NA | NA | TRBV9 | TGTGCCAGCAGCGTAGCTACCAGGTCCGAGCAGTACTTC | CASSVATRSEQYF
TRBJ2-2 | NA | NA | TRBV27 | TGTGCCAGCAGTTTATCGAGGTCTCGGGAGCTGTTTTTT | CASSLSRSRELFF
TRBJ2-3 | NA | NA | TRBV6-6 | TGTGCCAGCAGACCTACCGGGACTTCAGATACGCAGTATTTT | CASRPTGTSDTQYF
TRBJ1-4 | NA | NA | TRBV30 | TGTGCCTGGAGTAACCAGGGTGGTGAAAAACTGTTTTTT | CAWSNQGGEKLFF
TRBJ1-1 | NA | TRBD1 | TRBV2 | TGTGCCAGCATTCCGGGACAGGGGGGATCGGCTTTCTTT | CASIPGQGGSAFF
TRBJ2-1 | NA | TRBD2 | TRBV6-1 | TGTGCCAGCAGTGAGACTAGCATCGGCAATGAGCAGTTCTTC | CASSETSIGNEQFF
TRBJ1-1 | few | NA | TRBV5-1 | TGCGCCAGCAGCTTGAACCTAGGCCACACTGAAGCTTTCTTT | CASSLNLGHTEAFF
TRBJ2-5 | NA | TRBD2 | TRBV19 | TGTGCCAGTACCCCCTCTCCGGTAGCGGGAGTTTTGGAGACCCAGTACTTC | CASTPSPVAGVLETQYF
TRBJ1-5 | NA | NA | TRBV19 | TGTGCCAGTAGTATGAGAGATCAGCCCCAGCATTTT | CASSMRDQPQHF
TRBJ2-7 | NA | NA | TRBV19 | TGTGCCAGTAGGGGGCGGTTGGGGGCGGGTTACGAGCAGTACTTC | CASRGRLGAGYEQYF
TRBJ2-3 | NA | TRBD1 | TRBV28 | TGTGCCAGCAGGATGGACAGGGGAAAAAGGTCTAGCACAGATACGCAGTATTTT | CASRMDRGKRSSTDTQYF
TRBJ1-1 | NA | TRBD1 | TRBV19 | TGTGCCAGTAGAACTACTAGGACAGGCACTGAAGCTTTCTTT | CASRTTRTGTEAFF
TRBJ1-2 | NA | NA | TRBV27 | TGTGCCAGCAGTTATGGGGTTAGGGGCTATGGCTACACCTTC | CASSYGVRGYGYTF